The 17 T cell receptor beta chains below all came from one sample that was sequenced in a study of radiotherapy plus CTLA-4 blockade in lung cancer. Some clones are missing from TCRdb's copy, which holds only in-frame ones; the method was immunoSEQ multiplex PCR. Counted here are 35,000 to 55,000 clones, roughly 64% occurring once; the ten biggest clones make up 23%. The sequences come from peripheral blood, collected from a patient treated with radiotherapy plus ipilimumab. Every receptor here comes from a human donor with non-small cell lung cancer who had a partial response to radiotherapy plus ipilimumab.

The CDR3 is CASSITGQTIYGYTF. In nucleotides, the CDR3 is TGTGCCAGTAGTATCACCGGACAGACCATCTATGGCTACACCTTC. The chain links TRBV19 to TRBJ1-2, with D perhaps matching TRBD1 (6 bases). The CDR3 loop spans 15 amino acids. Per germline, CDR1 LNHDA and CDR2 SQIVND (reference sequence). V dropped 3 bases and J dropped 4 bases, with 15 bases sitting between them.

The chain is built from TRBV11-2 and TRBJ1-1; perhaps TRBD1 as D (5 bases). CDR1 and CDR2 (germline): SGHAT, FQNNGV. This CDR3 region has 13 residues. Trimming shortened V by 5 bases and J by 2 bases, and 9 bases separated the two germline ends. The chain's CDR3 is CASSVDSNTEAFF. CDR3 sequence (DNA): TGTGCCAGCAGCGTCGACAGCAACACTGAAGCTTTCTTT.

This clone was seen a few times. This chain connects TRBV7-2 to TRBJ2-1, with D possibly matching TRBD2 (5 bases). The CDR3 is made up of 16 amino acids. Germline V lookup: CDR1 SGHTA, CDR2 FQGNSA. The V end was cut by 0 bases, the J end by 1 base, with 10 bases between. The CDR3 is CASSLAGSTSYNEQFF. DNA for the CDR3: TGTGCCAGCAGCTTAGCGGGGAGCACGTCCTACAATGAGCAGTTCTTC.

The gene calls are TRBV4-2 and TRBJ2-3; D is possibly TRBD2 (6 bases). V was pared by 0 bases and J by 2 bases, with 6 bases between. CDR3 length: 14 residues. Germline values: CDR1 LGHNA, CDR2 YNFKEQ. The CDR3 nucleotides read TGTGCCAGCAGCCAAGAGCGGGACACAGATACGCAGTATTTT. It translates to CASSQERDTDTQYF.

The gene calls are TRBV11-1 and TRBJ2-3; D is uncertain. The CDR3 length is 15 residues. CDR1 and CDR2 from the germline V gene are SGHAT and FQDESV (reference sequence). V was pared by 4 bases and J by 2 bases, with 13 bases between. CDR3 amino acids: CASSSGTVITDTQYF. The CDR3 region has the DNA TGTGCCAGCAGCTCAGGCACGGTTATCACAGATACGCAGTATTTT.

The chain employs TRBV7-4 and TRBJ1-5; 9 bases fit TRBD1. This CDR3 is built from 17 residues. The J segment lost 4 bases and the V segment lost 3 bases, leaving 10 bases of the junction unmatched. Germline-derived CDR1 and CDR2 are SGHVT and SQSDAQ. The CDR3 DNA is TGTGCCAGCAGCTTCGAAGCGGGGACAGGGCGTAATCAGCCCCAGCATTTT. Translating it yields CASSFEAGTGRNQPQHF.

This chain uses TRBV6-1 with TRBJ2-2; 7 bases agree with TRBD2. Looked up from germline, CDR1 is MNHNS and CDR2 is SASEGT. The CDR3 runs 16 residues. Unmatched junction bases numbered 10, after V lost 4 bases and J lost 5 bases. The CDR3 loop is CASSVVGTTQTGELFF. The DNA for the CDR3 is TGTGCCAGCAGTGTGGTAGGGACTACTCAAACCGGGGAGCTGTTTTTT.

This clone was counted a few times. The V call is TRBV29-1, the J call TRBJ2-1; D might be TRBD2 (5 bases). V lost 3 bases and J 7 bases, leaving 13 bases between the germline ends. Germline V CDR1 and CDR2: SQVTM, ANQGSEA. This CDR3 contains 13 residues. The CDR3 reads CSVDVGALNEQFF. For the CDR3, the DNA is TGCAGCGTTGATGTGGGAGCCTTAAATGAGCAGTTCTTC.

This clone was seen once. V is TRBV7-8 and J is TRBJ2-1; 11 nucleotides line up with TRBD2. The V gene's germline CDR1 is SGHVS and CDR2 FQNEAQ. This CDR3 is built from 14 residues. With 4 bases clipped from V and 6 bases from J, the junction kept 2 bases outside the gene matches. The CDR3 spells CASSWGLAANEQFF. CDR3 DNA sequence: TGTGCCAGCAGCTGGGGACTAGCGGCCAATGAGCAGTTCTTC.

The V call is TRBV6-5, the J call TRBJ2-3, with TRBD1 matching 10 bases. The junction had 6 bases not matched to a gene; V was cut back by 6 bases and J by 3 bases. CDR3 length equals 15 residues. Germline V gene lookup returns CDR1 MNHEY and CDR2 SVGAGI. For the CDR3, the DNA is TGTGCCAGCAGGCGACAGGGGGCCCAAACAGATACGCAGTATTTT. It codes for CASRRQGAQTDTQYF.

This clone has just a few counts. This sequence joins TRBV5-4 and TRBJ2-1; 10 bases are shared with TRBD1. The germline gives CDR1 SGHNT, CDR2 YYREEE (reference sequence). This CDR3 has 15 amino acids. J gave up 5 bases and V 4 bases, and 6 bases lay outside the gene matches. In DNA form, the CDR3 reads TGTGCCAGCAGCCCCCGGGACAGGGGAAACAATGAGCAGTTCTTC. Translating it yields CASSPRDRGNNEQFF.

The V and J genes are TRBV27 and TRBJ1-5; TRBD1 aligns across 8 bases. CDR3 length: 18 amino acids. After removal of 0 bases from V and 5 bases from J, the junction contained 12 bases not matched to a gene. The germline CDR1 and CDR2 sequences are MNHEY and SMNVEV (reference sequence). As DNA, the CDR3 is TGTGCCAGCAGTTTATCCCTCAGACAGGGGAAGGGGGATCAGCCCCAGCATTTT. It encodes CASSLSLRQGKGDQPQHF.

This chain links TRBV27 with TRBJ1-1; D not resolved. The CDR3 totals 13 residues. The germline CDR1 and CDR2 sequences are MNHEY and SMNVEV (reference sequence). Trimming stripped 2 bases from V and 1 base from J, with 5 bases between. In DNA, the CDR3 is TGTGCCAGCAGTTTAACTGAGAACACTGAAGCTTTCTTT. Residues: CASSLTENTEAFF.

The genes are TRBV5-1 and TRBJ1-1; 7 bases are shared with TRBD1. From germline, CDR1 is SGHRS and CDR2 YFSETQ. Trimming took 5 bases from V and 1 from J; bases not matched to a gene: 11. The CDR3 extends over 16 amino acids. The CDR3 DNA follows: TGCGCCAGCAGGTTGTCCCCACAGGGGAGGAACACTGAAGCTTTCTTT. Translation: CASRLSPQGRNTEAFF. The full variable domain, rest sourced from reference TRBV5-1 and TRBJ1-1, is KAGVTQTPRYLIKTRGQQVTLSCSPISGHRSVSWYQQTPGQGLQFLFEYFSETQRNKGNFPGRFSGRQFSNSRSEMNVSTLELGDSALYLCASRLSPQGRNTEAFFGQGTRLTVV.

This rearrangement joins TRBV19 to TRBJ2-3; 10 positions match TRBD2. This CDR3 region has 13 residues. V was clipped by 8 bases and J by 5 bases; unmatched bases: 4. The germline V gene encodes CDR1 LNHDA and CDR2 SQIVND (reference sequence). CDR3 sequence (DNA): TGTGCCAGTCAGCGGGGGGGCAGAGATACGCAGTATTTT. Amino acids: CASQRGGRDTQYF.

V is TRBV29-1 and J is TRBJ2-6; tentatively, D is TRBD1 (5 bases). The germline CDR1 and CDR2 sequences are SQVTM and ANQGSEA. V shed 6 bases and J shed 0 bases, with 12 bases lying between them. CDR3 length: 15 amino acids. The CDR3 reads CSVLGHVSGANVLTF. Written as DNA, the CDR3 is TGCAGCGTCCTCGGACACGTCTCTGGGGCCAACGTCCTGACTTTC.

This chain joins TRBV10-3 and TRBJ2-7; 8 bases agree with TRBD1. After removal of 6 bases from V and 3 bases from J, the junction contained 10 bases not matched to a gene. CDR1 is ENHRY, CDR2 SYGVKD, per germline. The CDR3 consists of 15 residues. The CDR3 sequence is CAISQAGQGGYEQYF. The CDR3 DNA reads as TGTGCCATCAGCCAAGCAGGACAGGGCGGCTACGAGCAGTACTTC.